A single sample gave rise to the 24 T cell receptor beta chains below, sequenced in a study of blood T cell repertoires in COVID-19. The protocol was immunoSEQ multiplex PCR, while the TCRdb copy is restricted to in-frame clones and leaves out a portion. Of roughly 250,000 clones in the sample, about 91% were seen once. Sequencing was carried out using PBMCs or T cells enriched from blood (not recorded which). The receptors shown here come from a woman in her 40s with acute COVID-19.

The rearrangement uses TRBV5-1 and TRBJ2-1, with 9 bases lining up with TRBD1. The ends lost 4 bases at V and 0 bases at J; junction bases unmatched: 14. Germline V gene data show CDR1 as SGHRS and CDR2 as YFSETQ. The CDR3 spans 19 residues. This CDR3 reads CASSPGQGTMGGSYNEQFF. The CDR3 region has the DNA TGCGCCAGCAGCCCGGGACAGGGAACGATGGGTGGCTCCTACAATGAGCAGTTCTTC.

The J gene is TRBJ2-1, the V gene TRBV24-1; TRBD2 might be the D (6 bases). This CDR3 contains 17 residues. Trimming cost V 2 bases and J 6 bases, with 19 bases left between them. The germline V gene encodes CDR1 KGHDR and CDR2 SFDVKD. In nucleotides, the CDR3 is TGTGCCACCAGTGATTCATTCTTTAGCGGTGAAGGCAATGAGCAGTTCTTC. Its translation is CATSDSFFSGEGNEQFF.

The chain joins TRBV7-9 to TRBJ2-6, with D possibly matching TRBD1 (5 bases). Trimming cost V 5 bases and J 1 base, with 15 bases left between them. Germline V CDR1 and CDR2: SEHNR, FQNEAQ (reference sequence). This CDR3 comprises 17 residues. Here the CDR3 reads CASSLYSDRSGANVLTF. The CDR3 DNA follows: TGTGCCAGCAGCCTCTACTCAGACAGATCTGGGGCCAACGTCCTGACTTTC.

The chain joins TRBV9 to TRBJ2-1; TRBD2 matches at 10 bases. CDR3 length: 18 residues. J lost 5 bases, V lost 4 bases, and 15 bases had no gene match. CDR1 SGDLS and CDR2 YYNGEE come from the germline V gene. In DNA, the CDR3 is TGTGCCAGCAGCCCCCGACTAGCGGGTACCCCATGGAACAATGAGCAGTTCTTC. Protein sequence: CASSPRLAGTPWNNEQFF.

The CDR3 protein is CASSSHRGEVEKLFF. The CDR3 DNA is TGTGCCAGCAGCTCTCATCGGGGAGAGGTTGAAAAACTGTTTTTT. The rearrangement uses TRBV11-2 and TRBJ1-4; D not certain. The CDR3 is made up of 15 amino acids. Germline assignment: CDR1 SGHAT and CDR2 FQNNGV. Deletions cut 4 bases from V and 7 bases from J, with 16 bases between.

The chain employs TRBV11-2 and TRBJ2-7; 10 nucleotides agree with TRBD2. V dropped 1 base and J dropped 6; count of bases not matched to a gene: 9. The CDR3 is made up of 16 amino acids. The germline V gene has CDR1 SGHAT and CDR2 FQNNGV. Here the CDR3 reads CASSLGAASGSREQYV. The DNA of the CDR3 is TGTGCCAGCAGCTTAGGGGCGGCTAGCGGGAGTCGCGAGCAGTACGTC.

The gene calls are TRBV9 and TRBJ2-5; D is possibly TRBD2 (5 bases). The germline CDR1 and CDR2 sequences are SGDLS and YYNGEE. The CDR3 extends over 14 amino acids. Trimming removed 2 bases from V and 1 base from J, with 9 bases in between. The CDR3: CASSVSGTQETQYF. DNA for the CDR3: TGTGCCAGCAGCGTCAGCGGAACCCAAGAGACCCAGTACTTC.

The gene calls are TRBV18 and TRBJ2-3; the D gene is possibly TRBD1 (6 bases). Trimming took 2 bases from V and 1 from J, leaving 10 bases between them. Looked up from germline, CDR1 is KGHSH and CDR2 is LQKENI. The CDR3 contains 15 residues. CDR3 nucleotides: TGTGCCAGCTCACCAGTAGCAGGGGGCACAGATACGCAGTATTTT. This translates into CASSPVAGGTDTQYF.

V is TRBV7-3 and J is TRBJ2-1; D unclear. The germline gives CDR1 SGHTA, CDR2 FQGTGA. CDR3 length: 15 residues. The V end lost 0 bases, the J end lost 1 base, and 7 bases lay between the germline ends. The CDR3, as DNA: TGTGCCAGCAGCTTAACGAGTCGGTCCTACAATGAGCAGTTCTTC. It translates to CASSLTSRSYNEQFF.

This chain connects TRBV19 to TRBJ2-7, with 9 bases fitting TRBD1. Germline-derived CDR1 and CDR2 are LNHDA and SQIVND (reference sequence). J was trimmed by 5 bases and V by 6 bases; bases with no gene match: 5. The CDR3 totals 13 residues. This chain's CDR3 is CASRAQGADEQYF. DNA of the CDR3: TGTGCCAGTAGGGCACAGGGGGCGGACGAGCAGTACTTC.

The chain joins TRBV11-2 to TRBJ2-7; 12 bases agree with TRBD2. The V and J ends lost 1 base and 3 bases, in that order; junction bases with no gene match: 4. Per germline, CDR1 SGHAT and CDR2 FQNNGV. The length of the CDR3 is 16 residues. The CDR3 sequence: CASSLAPTSGGYEQYV. The CDR3 coding sequence is TGTGCCAGCAGCTTAGCCCCGACTAGCGGGGGCTACGAGCAGTACGTC.

Worth noting for this clone: The junction and the germline gene differ at one end; a read error may be behind it. The rearrangement uses TRBV7-7 and TRBJ2-5; D may be TRBD1 (6 bases). Germline loops: CDR1 SSHAT, CDR2 FNYEAQ (reference sequence). This CDR3 has 16 residues. CDR3 sequence reads: CASSLSRIGGRETQYF. The CDR3 nucleotides are TGTGCTAGCAGCTTATCTCGGATAGGGGGACGGGAGACCCAGTACTTC.

The rearrangement joins TRBV21-1 to TRBJ1-6; no DNA check was done on the table's D call, TRBD1. TRBV21-1 is labeled a pseudogene. This CDR3 is 18 amino acids long. The CDR3 coding sequence is TGTGCCAGCAGCAGGCTCCCCAATTTAACAGGGGCGAATTCACCCCTCCACTTT. This translates into CASSRLPNLTGANSPLHF.

In the case of this clone: The junction differs from germline at one of its ends, possibly a read error. This chain links TRBV5-6 with TRBJ2-2; TRBD2 agrees at 13 bases. The CDR3 is made up of 17 amino acids. Germline CDR1 is SGHDT and CDR2 is YYEEEE. As DNA, the CDR3 is TGTGCCAGCAGCTACATCGGGACTAGCGGGAACAACGGGGAGCTGTTTTTT. Translation: CASSYIGTSGNNGELFF.

The chain has TRBV27 and TRBJ1-1; TRBD1 agrees at 7 bases. CDR1 is MNHEY and CDR2 is SMNVEV in the germline V gene (reference sequence). The CDR3 has 17 residues. V trimming: 4 bases; J trimming: 0 bases; junction bases outside the gene matches: 11. The CDR3 region has the DNA TGTGCCAGCAGTTCCGCGCCGGGACAGAACATGAACACTGAAGCTTTCTTT. It yields the protein CASSSAPGQNMNTEAFF.

The gene calls are TRBV19 and TRBJ2-1; 9 bases line up with TRBD2. Germline CDR1 reads LNHDA; CDR2 reads SQIVND (reference sequence). Germline trimming cut 6 bases from V and 1 base from J; bases unmatched to any gene: 4. CDR3 length equals 15 residues. The CDR3 reads CASRRGLASYNEQFF. Written as DNA, the CDR3 is TGTGCCAGTAGGCGGGGACTAGCTTCCTACAATGAGCAGTTCTTC.

This chain connects TRBV10-3 to TRBJ2-5, with 11 bases aligning to TRBD2. Losses at the gene ends were 10 bases for V and 2 bases for J; bases not matched to a gene: 3. The CDR3 is 13 amino acids. Germline CDR1 is ENHRY and CDR2 is SYGVKD. In DNA, the CDR3 is TGTGCCACCGGACTAGCGGGTCAAGAGACCCAGTACTTC. Translation: CATGLAGQETQYF.

The gene calls are TRBV10-3 and TRBJ2-3, with 8 bases matching TRBD1. The CDR3 is 15 amino acids. Germline V lookup: CDR1 ENHRY, CDR2 SYGVKD. Unmatched junction bases numbered 5, after V lost 3 bases and J lost 3 bases. CDR3 DNA: TGTGCCATCAGTGACCCTGGACAGGGTACAGATACGCAGTATTTT. Its translation is CAISDPGQGTDTQYF.

V usage is TRBV6-5 and J usage is TRBJ1-2; 8 positions agree with TRBD1. Germline CDR1 and CDR2: MNHEY and SVGAGI. This CDR3 is 14 amino acids long. J lost 3 bases, V lost 1 base, and 1 base had no gene match. The CDR3 here is CASSYLDRDYGYTF. DNA for the CDR3: TGTGCCAGCAGTTACTTGGACAGGGACTATGGCTACACCTTC.

This chain joins TRBV28 and TRBJ2-2; no reliable D call. The germline gives CDR1 MDHEN, CDR2 SYDVKM. V was cut by 2 bases and J by 2 bases, with 6 bases left in between. The CDR3 totals 14 residues. This CDR3 reads CASSLIGNTGELFF. DNA for the CDR3: TGTGCCAGCAGTTTAATCGGTAACACCGGGGAGCTGTTTTTT.

The sample holds one count of this clone. The J gene is TRBJ2-3, the V gene TRBV7-2; maybe TRBD2 (7 bases). CDR3 length: 18 amino acids. In germline, CDR1 is SGHTA, CDR2 FQGNSA. V lost 5 bases and J 1 base, leaving 22 bases between the germline ends. CDR3 in amino acids: CASSIIGAGAGGTDTQYF. The CDR3 DNA reads as TGTGCCAGCAGCATCATTGGGGCGGGGGCCGGCGGCACAGATACGCAGTATTTT.

The gene calls are TRBV27 and TRBJ1-4, with 10 bases lining up with TRBD1. Germline-derived CDR1 and CDR2 are MNHEY and SMNVEV (reference sequence). V trimming: 7 bases; J trimming: 7 bases; junction bases outside the gene matches: 9. The CDR3 runs 15 residues. DNA for the CDR3: TGTGCCAGCACTACCCGGGACAGGGGAGGTGAAAAACTGTTTTTT. It is translated as CASTTRDRGGEKLFF.

The chain employs TRBV21-1 and TRBJ2-5; the table's D call TRBD1 went unverified against the DNA. TRBV21-1 is designated a pseudogene. The CDR3 length is 19 residues. The CDR3 nucleotides read TGTGCCAGCAGCAAAGTAGTTTGGATCGGTGGGACAGGGCAAGAGACCCAGTACTTC. As protein: CASSKVVWIGGTGQETQYF.

This sequence joins TRBV10-3 and TRBJ2-7, with TRBD2 matching over 7 bases. Looked up from germline, CDR1 is ENHRY and CDR2 is SYGVKD. J lost 5 bases, V lost 10 bases, and 11 bases had no gene match. The CDR3 length is 13 residues. The CDR3 region is CATLGGWTNEQYV. In nucleotides, the CDR3 is TGTGCCACCCTCGGGGGGTGGACGAACGAGCAGTACGTC.